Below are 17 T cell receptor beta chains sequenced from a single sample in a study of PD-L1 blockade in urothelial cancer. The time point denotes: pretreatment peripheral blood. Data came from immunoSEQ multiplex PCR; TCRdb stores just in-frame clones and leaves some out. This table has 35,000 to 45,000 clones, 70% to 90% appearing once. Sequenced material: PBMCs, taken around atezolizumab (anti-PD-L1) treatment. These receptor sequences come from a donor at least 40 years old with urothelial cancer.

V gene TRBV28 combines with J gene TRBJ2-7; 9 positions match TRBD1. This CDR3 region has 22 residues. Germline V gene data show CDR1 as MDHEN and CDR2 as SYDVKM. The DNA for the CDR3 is TGTGCTACGGACCGGACCCCCCCCTGGGGACAGGGAGTATTATCCTCGACCTACGAGCAGTACTTC. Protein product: CATDRTPPWGQGVLSSTYEQYF.

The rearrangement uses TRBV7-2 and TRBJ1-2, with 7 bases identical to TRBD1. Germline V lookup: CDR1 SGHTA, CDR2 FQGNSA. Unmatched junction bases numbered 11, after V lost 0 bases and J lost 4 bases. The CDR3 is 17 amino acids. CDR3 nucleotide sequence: TGTGCCAGCAGCTTAGCGGCCAGCCGGGACAGCTCCTATGGCTACACCTTC. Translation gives CASSLAASRDSSYGYTF.

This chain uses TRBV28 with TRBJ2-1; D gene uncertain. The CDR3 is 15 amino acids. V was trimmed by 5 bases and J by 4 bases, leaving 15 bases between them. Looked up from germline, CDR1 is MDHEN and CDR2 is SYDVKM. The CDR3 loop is CASSPRPSRYNEQFF. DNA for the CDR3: TGTGCCAGCAGTCCCCGGCCCTCGAGGTACAATGAGCAGTTCTTC.

The DNA of the CDR3 is TGTGCCAGCAGCCGGCGGCGGCACTACGAGCAGTACTTC. As protein: CASSRRRHYEQYF. The V call is TRBV7-2, the J call TRBJ2-7; D not certain. The CDR3 is 13 amino acids. The germline gives CDR1 SGHTA, CDR2 FQGNSA. With 5 bases removed from V and 3 bases from J, the gap between germline ends came to 11 bases. The full variable domain, in which reference TRBV7-2 and TRBJ2-7 provide the parts outside the CDR3, is GAGVSQSPSNKVTEKGKDVELRCDPISGHTALYWYRQSLGQGLEFLIYFQGNSAPDKSGLPSDRFSAERTGGSVSTLTIQRTQQEDSAVYLCASSRRRHYEQYFGPGTRLTVT.

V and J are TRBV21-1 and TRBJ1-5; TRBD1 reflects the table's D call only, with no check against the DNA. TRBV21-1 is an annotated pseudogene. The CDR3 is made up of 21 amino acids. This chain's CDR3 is CASSKWGRTGQEGASNQPQHF. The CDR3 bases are TGTGCCAGCAGCAAATGGGGGCGGACAGGGCAGGAAGGGGCGAGCAATCAGCCCCAGCATTTT.

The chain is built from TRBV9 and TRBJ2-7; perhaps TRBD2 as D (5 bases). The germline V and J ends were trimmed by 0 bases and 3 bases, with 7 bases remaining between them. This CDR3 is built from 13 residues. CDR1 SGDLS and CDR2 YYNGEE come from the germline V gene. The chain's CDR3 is CASSVAGNYEQYF. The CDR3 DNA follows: TGTGCCAGCAGCGTAGCCGGGAACTACGAGCAGTACTTC.

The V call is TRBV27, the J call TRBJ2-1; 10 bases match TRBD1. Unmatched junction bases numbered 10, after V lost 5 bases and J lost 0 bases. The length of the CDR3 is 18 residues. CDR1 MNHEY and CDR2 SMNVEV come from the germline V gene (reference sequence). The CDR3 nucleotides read TGTGCCAGCAGTCCCCGGGACAGGGGCCTCCACTCCTACAATGAGCAGTTCTTC. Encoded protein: CASSPRDRGLHSYNEQFF.

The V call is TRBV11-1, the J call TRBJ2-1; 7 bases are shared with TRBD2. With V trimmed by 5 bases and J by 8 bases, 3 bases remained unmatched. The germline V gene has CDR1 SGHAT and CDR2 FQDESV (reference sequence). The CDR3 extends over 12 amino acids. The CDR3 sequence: CASSMTSYEQFF. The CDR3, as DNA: TGTGCCAGCAGCATGACTAGCTATGAGCAGTTCTTC.

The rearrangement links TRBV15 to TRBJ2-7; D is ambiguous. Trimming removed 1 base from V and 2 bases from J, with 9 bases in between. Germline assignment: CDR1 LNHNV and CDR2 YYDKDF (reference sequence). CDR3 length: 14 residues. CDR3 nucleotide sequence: TGTGCCACCAGCAGAGTTCTAGGCCCCTACGAGCAGTACTTC. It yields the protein CATSRVLGPYEQYF.

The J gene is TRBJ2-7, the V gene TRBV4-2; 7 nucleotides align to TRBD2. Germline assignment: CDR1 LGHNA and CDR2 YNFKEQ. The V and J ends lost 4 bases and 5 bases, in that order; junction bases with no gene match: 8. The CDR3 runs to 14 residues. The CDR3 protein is CASSLGRETDEQYF. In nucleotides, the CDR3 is TGTGCCAGCAGCCTGGGGCGGGAGACGGACGAGCAGTACTTC.

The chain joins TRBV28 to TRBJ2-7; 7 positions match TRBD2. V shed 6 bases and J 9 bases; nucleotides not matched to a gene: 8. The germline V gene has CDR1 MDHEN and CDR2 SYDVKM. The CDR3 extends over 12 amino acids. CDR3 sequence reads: CASRPTSPRQYF. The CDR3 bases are TGTGCCAGCAGACCGACTAGCCCTAGGCAGTACTTC.

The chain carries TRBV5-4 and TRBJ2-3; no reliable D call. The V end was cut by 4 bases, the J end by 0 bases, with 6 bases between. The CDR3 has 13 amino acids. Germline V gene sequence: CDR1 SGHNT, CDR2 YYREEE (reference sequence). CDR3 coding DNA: TGTGCCAGCAGCCCCACTAGCACAGATACGCAGTATTTT. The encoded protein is CASSPTSTDTQYF.

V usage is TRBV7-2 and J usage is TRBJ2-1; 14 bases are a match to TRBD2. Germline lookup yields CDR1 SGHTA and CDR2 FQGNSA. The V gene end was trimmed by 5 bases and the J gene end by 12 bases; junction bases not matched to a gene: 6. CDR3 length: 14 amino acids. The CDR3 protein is CASSPGTSGSGQFF. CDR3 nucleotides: TGTGCCAGCAGCCCAGGGACTAGCGGGAGCGGGCAGTTCTTC.

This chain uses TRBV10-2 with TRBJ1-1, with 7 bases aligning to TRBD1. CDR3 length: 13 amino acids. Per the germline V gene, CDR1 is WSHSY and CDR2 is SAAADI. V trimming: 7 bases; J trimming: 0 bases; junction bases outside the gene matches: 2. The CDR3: CASTDRLNTEAFF. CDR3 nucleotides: TGCGCCAGCACGGACAGGCTGAACACTGAAGCTTTCTTT.

The CDR3 nucleotides read TGTGCCAGCAGCTTAGGGGCGGGCTATGGCTACACCTTC. Translated: CASSLGAGYGYTF. The chain recombines TRBV7-9 with TRBJ1-2; D unclear. V was cut by 1 base and J by 4 bases, with 7 bases left in between. Germline CDR1 and CDR2: SEHNR and FQNEAQ (reference sequence). The CDR3 sequence is 13 residues long.

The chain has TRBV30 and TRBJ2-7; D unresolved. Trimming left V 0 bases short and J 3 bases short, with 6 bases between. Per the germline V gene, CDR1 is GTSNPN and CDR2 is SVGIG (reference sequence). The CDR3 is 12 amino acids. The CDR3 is CAWSVTRYEQYF. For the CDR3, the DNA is TGTGCCTGGAGTGTAACTCGCTACGAGCAGTACTTC.

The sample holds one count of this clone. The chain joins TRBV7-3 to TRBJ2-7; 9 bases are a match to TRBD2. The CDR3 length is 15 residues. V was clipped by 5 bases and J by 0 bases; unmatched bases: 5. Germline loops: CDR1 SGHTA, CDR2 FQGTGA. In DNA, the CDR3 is TGTGCCAGCAGCCTTAGCGGGGGTTTCTCCTACGAGCAGTACTTC. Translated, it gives CASSLSGGFSYEQYF.